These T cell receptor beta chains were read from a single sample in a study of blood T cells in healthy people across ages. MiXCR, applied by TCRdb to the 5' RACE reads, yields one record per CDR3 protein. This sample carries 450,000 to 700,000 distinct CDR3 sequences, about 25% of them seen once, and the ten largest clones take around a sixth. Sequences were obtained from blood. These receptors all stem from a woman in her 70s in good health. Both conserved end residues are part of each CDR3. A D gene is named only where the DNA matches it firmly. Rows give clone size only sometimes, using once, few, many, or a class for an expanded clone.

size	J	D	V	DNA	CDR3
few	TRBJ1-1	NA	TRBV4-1	TGCGCCAGCAGCCAAGAAGTAGTGGGGGGCGCGGGGAGGACTGAAGCTTTCTTT	CASSQEVVGGAGRTEAFF
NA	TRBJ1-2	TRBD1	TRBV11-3	TGTGCCAGCAGCTCATGGACAGGGGGGAAAGGCTACACCTTC	CASSSWTGGKGYTF
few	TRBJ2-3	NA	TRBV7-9	TGTGCCAGCAGCTTAGCCCCCAGAATTCGCACAGATACGCAGTATTTT	CASSLAPRIRTDTQYF
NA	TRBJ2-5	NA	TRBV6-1	TGTGCCAGCAGTGGATCTCGAGAGACCCAGTACTTC	CASSGSRETQYF
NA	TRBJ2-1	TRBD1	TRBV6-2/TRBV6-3	TGTGCCAGCAGTTCCACACGCGGGACAGGAAGGAGCTCCTACAATGAGCAGTTCTTC	CASSSTRGTGRSSYNEQFF
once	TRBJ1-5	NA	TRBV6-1	TGTGCCAGCAGTCGGGGGACGACAGGAGCTTATCAGCCCCAGCATTTT	CASSRGTTGAYQPQHF
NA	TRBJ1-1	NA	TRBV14	TGTGCCAGCAGCCAAGCCTGGGGAGGTGTTGAAGCTTTCTTT	CASSQAWGGVEAFF
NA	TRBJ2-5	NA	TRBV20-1	TGCAGTGCTTTTCGTCGGGGGAGAGAGACCCAGTACTTC	CSAFRRGRETQYF
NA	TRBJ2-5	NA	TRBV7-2	TGTGCCAGCACCGTCGCGTTACAAGAGACCCAGTACTTC	CASTVALQETQYF
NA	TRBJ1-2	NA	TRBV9	TGTGCCAGCAGCGTAGCTCCCACGGCGGGGGGGGCCGACCATGGCTACACCTTC	CASSVAPTAGGADHGYTF
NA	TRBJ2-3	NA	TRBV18	TGTGCCAGCTCACCCCAGGTGAATACGCAGTATTTT	CASSPQVNTQYF
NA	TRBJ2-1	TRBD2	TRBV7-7	TGTGCCAGCAGACAGATAGCGGGAAATGAGCAGTTCTTC	CASRQIAGNEQFF
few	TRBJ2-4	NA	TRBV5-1	TGCGCCAGCAGCTCTATGGGAAACATTCAGTACTTC	CASSSMGNIQYF